This is a list of T cell receptor beta chains from one sample in a study of cytomegalovirus exposure and HLA in healthy donors. Clones were read by immunoSEQ multiplex PCR, and TCRdb kept only the in-frame ones, dropping some. The sample carries about 110,000 clones, approximately 84% recorded once. Source material: PBMCs. These TCRs come from a man aged 40-49 years in good health and CMV-seronegative. CDR3s leave out the opening cysteine and the closing phenylalanine or tryptophan. The order of the fields is CDR3 protein, clone size, J gene, V gene. Size values are once, few and many counts, or a class for expanded clones, and some rows have none.

ASTRCRLAGDKNIQY	-	TRBJ2-4	TRBV10-1
ASSRTGATTVSPLH	once	TRBJ1-6	TRBV5-4
ATRRGDNEQF	-	TRBJ2-1	TRBV6-4
ASSFGQGITNTEAF	-	TRBJ1-1	TRBV28
AISERDREVSPLH	-	TRBJ1-6	TRBV10-3
ASSLGTGGAVYGYT	-	TRBJ1-2	TRBV11-2
ASSLDGGSGNTIY	-	TRBJ1-3	TRBV7-3
ARRTGMNCTEAF	-	TRBJ1-1	TRBV5-3
ASRQSSGSNQPQH	-	TRBJ1-5	TRBV2
ASSSSGDPYEQY	-	TRBJ2-7	TRBV5-1
ASSESGPAGGPTEQY	-	TRBJ2-7	TRBV10-2
ASCIVAGGREQY	-	TRBJ2-7	TRBV4-1
ASSSGLLSYEQY	-	TRBJ2-7	TRBV5-1
ATSTPLGTAPNYGYT	-	TRBJ1-2	TRBV15
ASSLTGGVRSYNEQF	-	TRBJ2-1	TRBV28
ASSAYNEQF	-	TRBJ2-1	TRBV6-5
ASSSAGTQY	-	TRBJ2-3	TRBV7-2
ASSQVASGEGEAF	-	TRBJ1-1	TRBV4-3
ATIGWRAF	-	TRBJ1-1	TRBV19
ASSSPDRGNTEAF	-	TRBJ1-1	TRBV7-9
ASSLETGIGSEAF	-	TRBJ1-1	TRBV4-2
ASSLLRGVYGYT	-	TRBJ1-2	TRBV13
ASSLGDPRGMTYNEQF	once	TRBJ2-1	TRBV7-8
ATSRDRGEPQH	-	TRBJ1-5	TRBV15
ASSSERQDHEKLF	-	TRBJ1-4	TRBV6-8
ASSVSGGSNEQF	-	TRBJ2-1	TRBV5-1
ASSGTGADEQY	-	TRBJ2-7	TRBV21-1
ASSRTGASYGYT	-	TRBJ1-2	TRBV28
ASSWTVNQPQH	-	TRBJ1-5	TRBV28
ASSDTGESFSREQY	-	TRBJ2-7	TRBV5-1
ASRRTGLDTEAF	-	TRBJ1-1	TRBV7-2
AISGGPMGYT	-	TRBJ1-2	TRBV10-3
ASSLGTLGNQPQH	once	TRBJ1-5	TRBV28
ASSRGGGPLAGELF	-	TRBJ2-2	TRBV7-8
ASSPPGNTEAF	-	TRBJ1-1	TRBV19
ASSSGAETQY	-	TRBJ2-5	TRBV9
ASSHRTGTSYT	-	TRBJ1-2	TRBV16
ASSFPPRGGYT	-	TRBJ1-2	TRBV9
ASSITWAALNTEAF	-	TRBJ1-1	TRBV19
ASSQDRLAGSNTDTQY	-	TRBJ2-3	TRBV4-2
ASSPSPASGGSNTGELF	-	TRBJ2-2	TRBV7-2
ASSLYDRGRPEAF	-	TRBJ1-1	TRBV5-4